These T cell receptor beta chains were read from a single sample in a study of T cells in Graves' hyperthyroidism and ophthalmopathy. TCRdb redid the calling of the multiplex PCR reads with MiXCR, one entry per CDR3 protein. The sample lists fewer than 350,000 distinct CDR3 sequences; around a sixth were seen once. Sample: blood. These receptors all stem from a woman aged 45 to 65 with Graves' hyperthyroidism. The CDR3 runs from the conserved cysteine through the conserved F or W. A D gene is named only where the DNA matches it firmly. Size is omitted from some rows. Given values are once, few, many or a class for expanded clones.

V gene	CDR3 length	J gene	D gene	clone size	CDR3 protein	CDR3 DNA
TRBV12-3/TRBV12-4	13	TRBJ1-6	-	many	CASSLAEDSPLHF	TGTGCCAGCAGTTTAGCGGAGGATTCACCCCTCCACTTT
TRBV5-1	15	TRBJ2-1	TRBD2	many	CASSLDLAGGNEQFF	TGCGCCAGCAGCTTGGACCTAGCGGGGGGCAATGAGCAGTTCTTC
TRBV20-1	14	TRBJ2-2	-	-	CSAAEGPNTGELFF	TGCAGTGCGGCCGAAGGTCCTAACACCGGGGAGCTGTTTTTT
TRBV19	15	TRBJ1-1	TRBD1	few	CASSKTTGMNTEAFF	TGTGCCAGTAGCAAGACGACAGGGATGAACACTGAAGCTTTCTTT
TRBV30	16	TRBJ1-4	-	-	CAWSENGGGTNEKLFF	TGTGCCTGGAGTGAAAACGGGGGGGGAACTAATGAAAAACTGTTTTTT
TRBV20-1	11	TRBJ1-1	-	many	CSNFLQGLAFF	TGCAGTAATTTCTTACAGGGACTAGCTTTCTTT
TRBV6-1	14	TRBJ1-4	-	many	CASSPGGLNEKLFF	TGTGCCAGCAGTCCGGGGGGCCTTAATGAAAAACTGTTTTTT
TRBV29-1	17	TRBJ2-1	TRBD2	few	CSASGTSGRVSYNEQFF	TGCAGCGCCTCCGGGACTAGCGGGAGGGTTTCCTACAATGAGCAGTTCTTC
TRBV12-3/TRBV12-4	14	TRBJ1-1	-	-	CASSPVIMNTEAFF	TGTGCCAGCAGCCCAGTTATCATGAACACTGAAGCTTTCTTT
TRBV5-1	16	TRBJ2-3	TRBD2	few	CASSLGLAHPTDTQYF	TGCGCCAGCAGCCTAGGACTAGCTCATCCCACAGATACGCAGTATTTT
TRBV7-2	14	TRBJ2-5	-	many	CASSPPQARETQYF	TGTGCCAGCAGCCCCCCACAGGCCCGGGAGACCCAGTACTTC
TRBV7-3	13	TRBJ2-3	-	once	CASSLKRLDTQYF	TGTGCCAGCAGCTTAAAGAGGTTAGATACGCAGTATTTT
TRBV20-1	15	TRBJ1-1	-	many	CSAYPPGLENTEAFF	TGCAGTGCCTACCCGCCGGGACTCGAGAACACTGAAGCTTTCTTT
TRBV11-2	19	TRBJ2-1	TRBD2	many	CASSLVPETSGNGYNEQFF	TGTGCCAGCAGCCTTGTCCCCGAGACTAGCGGGAATGGGTACAATGAGCAGTTCTTC
TRBV4-1	16	TRBJ1-5	-	few	CASSHREGRSNQPQHF	TGCGCCAGCAGCCACCGCGAGGGAAGGAGCAATCAGCCCCAGCATTTT
TRBV5-1	16	TRBJ1-6	-	-	CASSLMGSTNNSPLHF	TGCGCCAGCAGCTTGATGGGGTCCACTAATAATTCACCCCTCCACTTT
TRBV28	11	TRBJ2-6	-	few	CASSLSGLLTF	TGTGCCAGCAGTTTATCAGGACTTCTGACTTTC
TRBV5-1	16	TRBJ1-1	-	few	CASSLSSSPWNTEAFF	TGCGCCAGCAGCCTATCAAGCAGCCCATGGAACACTGAAGCTTTCTTT
TRBV7-2	15	TRBJ2-1	TRBD2	-	CASSRDGTSGGAQFF	TGTGCCAGCAGCCGGGATGGGACTAGCGGGGGGGCCCAGTTCTTC
TRBV6-1	14	TRBJ1-4	-	few	CASSPREGGEKLFF	TGTGCCAGCAGTCCCAGGGAAGGAGGGGAAAAACTGTTTTTT
TRBV2	14	TRBJ2-5	-	-	CASSGVRAGETQYF	TGTGCCAGCAGTGGAGTCAGGGCTGGGGAGACCCAGTACTTC
TRBV6-1	16	TRBJ2-1	-	few	CASSEGSAPHGVEQFF	TGTGCCAGCAGTGAAGGATCTGCTCCCCACGGTGTTGAGCAGTTCTTC
TRBV16	15	TRBJ1-1	-	-	CASSQFGAVNTEAFF	TGTGCCAGCAGCCAATTTGGGGCGGTTAACACTGAAGCTTTCTTT
TRBV12-3/TRBV12-4	15	TRBJ2-2	-	-	CASSPIQRGTRELFF	TGTGCCAGCAGCCCGATCCAGCGAGGGACCAGGGAGCTGTTTTTT
TRBV12-3/TRBV12-4	13	TRBJ2-1	-	many	CASNKNTGHEQFF	TGTGCCAGCAACAAAAACACAGGTCATGAGCAGTTCTTC
TRBV15	16	TRBJ2-3	-	few	CATSRDSAGITDTQYF	TGTGCCACCAGCAGAGATTCGGCGGGGATCACAGATACGCAGTATTTT
TRBV18	14	TRBJ2-1	-	-	CASSLVPSYNEQFF	TGTGCCAGCTCGTTGGTCCCCTCCTACAATGAGCAGTTCTTC
TRBV2	15	TRBJ2-3	TRBD2	many	CASSPSSGGYDTQYF	TGTGCCAGCAGCCCATCAAGCGGGGGGTACGATACGCAGTATTTT
TRBV7-9	13	TRBJ2-3	-	few	CASSPGTSWAQYF	TGTGCCAGCAGCCCAGGGACTTCGTGGGCGCAGTATTTT
TRBV5-1	15	TRBJ2-1	TRBD2	-	CASSLGGLDYNEQFF	TGCGCCAGCAGCTTGGGTGGACTAGACTACAATGAGCAGTTCTTC
TRBV20-1	12	TRBJ2-7	-	-	CSASAGIDEQYF	TGCAGTGCTAGTGCGGGGATCGACGAGCAGTACTTC
TRBV15	13	TRBJ1-2	-	-	CATSRVPGRGYTF	TGTGCCACCAGCAGAGTTCCAGGGCGCGGCTACACCTTC
TRBV5-5	16	TRBJ2-1	-	few	CASSLSAGTSYNEQFF	TGTGCCAGCAGCTTGAGCGCAGGGACCTCCTACAATGAGCAGTTCTTC
TRBV20-1	16	TRBJ1-1	-	-	CSALAEGVEFRTEAFF	TGCAGTGCTCTAGCCGAAGGGGTGGAATTTCGCACTGAAGCTTTCTTT
TRBV4-1	14	TRBJ1-6	-	-	CASGQANFQETQYF	TGCGCCAGCGGCCAAGCTAACTTCCAAGAGACCCAGTACTTT
TRBV3-1	16	TRBJ2-1	TRBD2	-	CASSQLGGSSYNEQFF	TGTGCCAGCAGCCAACTAGGCGGGAGCTCCTACAATGAGCAGTTCTTC
TRBV28	17	TRBJ2-3	TRBD2	-	CASSPWTSGRGTDTQYF	TGTGCCAGCAGTCCTTGGACTAGCGGGAGAGGCACAGATACGCAGTATTTT
TRBV7-2	12	TRBJ1-1	-	many	CASSAHRYEAFF	TGTGCCAGCAGCGCTCACAGGTATGAAGCTTTCTTT
TRBV6-1	12	TRBJ2-1	-	many	CASSDLYNEQFF	TGTGCCAGCAGTGACCTCTACAATGAGCAGTTCTTC
TRBV6-6	17	TRBJ2-2	-	-	CASSYSWAGTNTGELFF	TGTGCCAGCAGTTACTCTTGGGCGGGAACGAACACCGGGGAGCTGTTTTTT
TRBV13	13	TRBJ1-1	-	many	CASSRGYSTEAFF	TGTGCCAGCAGCCGAGGTTACAGCACTGAAGCTTTCTTT
TRBV5-1	14	TRBJ2-7	-	-	CASSLAPGTDEQYF	TGCGCCAGCAGCTTGGCACCTGGTACCGACGAGCAGTACTTC
TRBV5-8	14	TRBJ2-2	TRBD1	-	CASPDRGRVGELFF	TGTGCCAGCCCCGACAGGGGGCGTGTCGGGGAGCTGTTTTTT
TRBV11-2	15	TRBJ2-3	TRBD2	many	CASSLWGGSTDTQYF	TGTGCCAGCAGCTTATGGGGCGGGAGCACTGATACGCAGTATTTT
TRBV2	13	TRBJ2-3	TRBD1	many	CASEGTGTDTQYF	TGTGCCAGCGAAGGGACAGGCACAGATACGCAGTATTTT